The rows below give T cell receptor beta chains drawn from one sample of a study of cytomegalovirus exposure and HLA in healthy donors. Measured with immunoSEQ multiplex PCR; TCRdb has only the in-frame clones, and not every one. The sample consists of 60,000 to 70,000 clones, about 65% of them appearing once. Sequenced sample: PBMCs. These receptor sequences come from a man aged 50-59 years in good health and CMV-seropositive. The conserved cysteine and the conserved F or W are not part of the CDR3 here. Some rows have no size entry. The others give once, few or many, or a class for an expanded clone.

j_call,v_call,clone_size,cdr3_aa
TRBJ1-5,TRBV11-2,.,ASSLDGGTQQPQH
TRBJ2-5,TRBV27,.,ASSWREGETQY
TRBJ1-1,TRBV5-1,.,ASSPGQGRFDVRAF
TRBJ2-7,TRBV4-3,.,ASSRTSGAYEQY
TRBJ1-5,TRBV6-1,.,ASTEQGANQPQH
TRBJ1-5,TRBV6-6,.,ASARGPDQPQH
TRBJ1-4,TRBV2,.,ASSQNEKLF
TRBJ2-5,TRBV5-1,.,ASSFLGGEKETQY
TRBJ2-7,TRBV20-1,.,SARSPLEQY
TRBJ2-1,TRBV6-1,few,ASSEVLAGEQF
TRBJ1-1,TRBV10-3,once,ATQGGNTEAF
TRBJ1-1,TRBV7-8,few,ASTHRVNTEAF
TRBJ1-1,TRBV28,.,ASSRIQGEAF
TRBJ2-7,TRBV4-3,.,ASSPGGEFGVSRLY
TRBJ2-5,TRBV7-2,.,ASSLTSGAPLPSWEQY
TRBJ2-1,TRBV11-2,.,ASSFTSGIEEQF
TRBJ2-7,TRBV28,.,ASRYTDYEQY
TRBJ2-7,TRBV7-7,once,ASSLTESYEQY
TRBJ2-7,TRBV21-1,.,ASSDPVRERYEQY
TRBJ1-3,TRBV28,.,ASSLGQGVGNTIY
TRBJ1-5,TRBV28,.,ASTPPRGSQH
TRBJ2-7,TRBV9,.,ASSLGSGTYEQY
TRBJ2-7,TRBV7-9,.,ASSRSGGAYEQY
TRBJ2-2,TRBV2,.,ASAVLAGGTGELF
TRBJ2-1,TRBV7-9,.,ASSYTSREQF
TRBJ2-1,TRBV29-1,few,SVVAGVDEQF
TRBJ2-1,TRBV7-3,few,ASSPAGAPRGNEQF
TRBJ1-5,TRBV6-1,few,ASTDSQPQH
TRBJ2-3,TRBV4-1,.,ASSPRDRGRTDTQY
TRBJ2-3,TRBV29-1,.,SGPQGPRTDTQY
TRBJ2-6,TRBV5-1,.,ASSSGNPFSGANVLT
TRBJ1-2,TRBV19,.,ASLNRANYGYT
TRBJ1-1,TRBV7-9,.,ASSFERQAF
TRBJ1-1,TRBV5-1,few,ASSLEDSNTEAF
TRBJ1-5,TRBV10-2,.,ASSESGGDYQPQH
TRBJ2-3,TRBV5-1,.,ASSSGLAGASDTQY
TRBJ1-2,TRBV7-9,.,ASSLERDRSYT
TRBJ1-2,TRBV7-9,.,ASSPRGTDYGYT
TRBJ2-7,TRBV7-2,.,ASSPGLAGWMHYEQY
TRBJ1-2,TRBV7-9,.,AMQTGERGYT
TRBJ2-7,TRBV19,.,ASRLRDRSSYEQY
TRBJ1-1,TRBV5-5,.,ASSLIAAEAF
TRBJ1-4,TRBV28,few,ASSRRDRGDEKLF
TRBJ1-2,TRBV6-1,.,ASSRDNTNYGYT
TRBJ2-2,TRBV12-5,.,TSVRQVGELF
TRBJ1-4,TRBV11-2,.,ASSLGTGITNEKLF
TRBJ1-1,TRBV4-3,.,ASSQDTGGYGTEAF
TRBJ1-2,TRBV28,few,ASSLGGRWFYGYT
TRBJ2-1,TRBV4-2,.,ASSQRQGALSYNEQF
TRBJ2-6,TRBV4-3,.,ASSQEQGHGANVLT
TRBJ1-1,TRBV29-1,.,SARQGGAEAF
TRBJ2-3,TRBV10-3,.,AISEVAGGPTRTDTQY
TRBJ2-7,TRBV4-1,.,ASSQETSGGLAYEQY
TRBJ2-2,TRBV6-1,few,ASSEKRGRSSGELF
TRBJ2-7,TRBV6-6,few,ASSTRTGTYEQY
TRBJ1-3,TRBV27,.,ASSYSGGNTIY
TRBJ2-1,TRBV6-1,.,ASSEPRAQGLSYNEQF
TRBJ1-1,TRBV7-2,.,ASSSPPGRLEAF